This T cell receptor beta chain derives from a study of blood T cell repertoires in COVID-19. Study-wide context: Nucleic acid was either cDNA or gDNA, and it came from T cells, B-cell-depleted T cells, or PBMCs.

V lost 5 bases and J lost 3, with 10 bases in between. CDR1 is SNHLY, CDR2 FYNNEI, per germline. The CDR3 is 13 residues long. The count of this clone is one. Source study methods: Scientists estimated how many nucleated cells there were by amplifying reference gene primers. Generated by immunoSEQ multiplex PCR, the TCRdb table keeps only in-frame clones and is missing some. The D gene and trimming were derived from the DNA, and the V and J assignments and clone size from that table. The sample carries about 260,000 clones, 80% to 90% recorded once. Sequencing was done on a sample of peripheral blood. The sequence came from a man younger than 45 with active or convalescent COVID-19. The chain links TRBV2 to TRBJ1-1; D is undetermined. The CDR3: CASSSQKYTEAFF. DNA for the CDR3: TGTGCCAGCAGTTCCCAGAAATACACTGAAGCTTTCTTT.